The 19 T cell receptor beta chains below all came from one sample that was sequenced in a study of blood T cell repertoires in COVID-19. Method: immunoSEQ multiplex PCR; TCRdb's copy keeps in-frame clones and lacks some. Found here are more than 95,000 clones, roughly 88% of them singletons; the top ten hold around 5%. Sequences were obtained from peripheral blood. These receptors originate from a human donor in a cohort sampled during active COVID-19.

J is TRBJ1-4 and V is TRBV2; a possible D gene is TRBD1 (6 bases). V lost 6 bases and J 0 bases, leaving 11 bases between the germline ends. CDR1 is SNHLY and CDR2 is FYNNEI in the germline V gene. The CDR3 has 15 amino acids. The CDR3 reads CASRLQGSTNEKLFF. The CDR3 bases are TGTGCCAGCAGGCTACAGGGATCAACTAATGAAAAACTGTTTTTT.

The V call is TRBV7-6, the J call TRBJ2-1; 10 bases agree with TRBD1. V shed 5 bases, J shed 10 bases, and the junction held 11 bases outside the gene matches. There are 15 residues in the CDR3. In germline, CDR1 is SGHVS, CDR2 FNYEAQ. In nucleotides, the CDR3 is TGTGCCAGCAGCGCGAGTGACAGGGGGCTGGACGAGCAGTTCTTC. Translated: CASSASDRGLDEQFF.

The rearrangement joins TRBV28 to TRBJ2-1; 11 bases align to TRBD1. This CDR3 comprises 15 residues. Trimming at V came to 8 bases and at J to 6 bases, leaving 9 bases not matched to a gene. In germline, CDR1 is MDHEN, CDR2 SYDVKM. This CDR3 is CASQGAGTGGNEQFF. For the CDR3, the DNA is TGTGCCAGCCAGGGGGCCGGGACAGGGGGCAATGAGCAGTTCTTC.

The J gene is TRBJ2-7, the V gene TRBV10-2, with 11 bases matching TRBD2. V dropped 6 bases and J dropped 4; count of bases not matched to a gene: 11. The length of the CDR3 is 16 residues. In germline, CDR1 is WSHSY, CDR2 SAAADI. The CDR3 DNA follows: TGCGCCAGCAGCACTAGCGGGAGACCTTCGGCTTACGAGCAGTACTTC. It encodes CASSTSGRPSAYEQYF.

This clone was seen a few times. The V gene is TRBV28, the J gene TRBJ2-7; D uncertain. The CDR3 runs to 12 residues. The V end lost 2 bases, the J end lost 5 bases, and 7 bases lay between the germline ends. In germline, CDR1 is MDHEN, CDR2 SYDVKM. CDR3 sequence (DNA): TGTGCCAGCAGTTTACTTGTCCACGAGCAGTACTTC. Residues: CASSLLVHEQYF.

This chain uses TRBV4-3 with TRBJ2-2; 7 positions agree with TRBD2. The CDR3 spans 20 residues. J was trimmed by 2 bases and V by 4 bases; bases with no gene match: 19. Germline CDR1 is LGHNA and CDR2 is YSLEER. DNA of the CDR3: TGCGCCAGCAGCCCCCTCGGACGGGCCCTAGCGGCAGGCAACACCGGGGAGCTGTTTTTT. The encoded protein is CASSPLGRALAAGNTGELFF.

The rearrangement links TRBV7-2 to TRBJ1-6; TRBD1 aligns across 8 bases. V dropped 5 bases and J dropped 5; count of bases not matched to a gene: 17. This CDR3 contains 19 residues. CDR1 and CDR2 (germline): SGHTA, FQGNSA. CDR3 sequence (DNA): TGTGCCAGCAGCCGGCAGGGGGCGTATACCCGAATCAATAATTCACCCCTCCACTTT. Encoded protein: CASSRQGAYTRINNSPLHF. Full variable domain (remainder filled in from reference TRBV7-2 and TRBJ1-6): GAGVSQSPSNKVTEKGKDVELRCDPISGHTALYWYRQSLGQGLEFLIYFQGNSAPDKSGLPSDRFSAERTGGSVSTLTIQRTQQEDSAVYLCASSRQGAYTRINNSPLHFGNGTRLTVT.

The chain uses TRBV18 and TRBJ1-1; D call uncertain. Germline V gene lookup returns CDR1 KGHSH and CDR2 LQKENI. V was cut by 3 bases and J by 0 bases, with 8 bases left in between. This CDR3 is built from 14 residues. The CDR3 coding sequence is TGTGCCAGCTCACCGGGGAGGATGAACACTGAAGCTTTCTTT. It translates to CASSPGRMNTEAFF.

CDR3 amino acids: CATSTGFTDTQYF. CDR3 DNA sequence: TGTGCCACTTCGACAGGGTTCACAGATACGCAGTATTTT. This sequence joins TRBV19 and TRBJ2-3, with 7 bases identical to TRBD1. CDR3 length: 13 amino acids. Germline V gene lookup returns CDR1 LNHDA and CDR2 SQIVND (reference sequence). J lost 2 bases, V lost 10 bases, and 6 bases had no gene match.

This chain joins TRBV27 and TRBJ1-2, with 8 bases aligning to TRBD1. The CDR3 length is 13 residues. The junction had 8 bases not matched to a gene; V was cut back by 6 bases and J by 8 bases. Germline CDR1 reads MNHEY; CDR2 reads SMNVEV (reference sequence). CDR3 protein: CASRPRGPGGYTF. CDR3 in DNA: TGTGCCAGCAGGCCCAGGGGGCCGGGGGGCTACACCTTC.

The chain combines TRBV24-1 with TRBJ2-7, with a tentative D call TRBD1 (5 bases). V was clipped by 3 bases and J by 4 bases, with 9 bases between them. Germline CDR1 reads KGHDR; CDR2 reads SFDVKD. CDR3 length: 13 residues. The CDR3 here is CATSDGNRYEQYF. In DNA, the CDR3 is TGTGCCACCAGTGATGGTAACAGGTACGAGCAGTACTTC.

The chain links TRBV7-3 to TRBJ1-1; a weak D match, TRBD1 (6 bases). Germline V CDR1 and CDR2: SGHTA, FQGTGA. CDR3 length: 13 residues. The V gene lost 2 bases and the J gene lost 6 bases, with 10 bases spanning the gap. Here the CDR3 reads CASSLGGDSEAFF. As DNA, the CDR3 is TGTGCCAGCAGCTTAGGGGGCGATTCTGAAGCTTTCTTT.

The J gene is TRBJ1-2, the V gene TRBV5-1, with D possibly matching TRBD1 (5 bases). The CDR3 covers 16 residues. V shed 4 bases and J shed 3 bases, with 19 bases lying between them. The germline V gene has CDR1 SGHRS and CDR2 YFSETQ. The CDR3 nucleotides are TGCGCCAGCAGCCCGAGTCGGGGGTCTTCGTACTATGGCTACACCTTC. It yields the protein CASSPSRGSSYYGYTF. The full variable domain, with the rest looked up from reference TRBV5-1 and TRBJ1-2, is KAGVTQTPRYLIKTRGQQVTLSCSPISGHRSVSWYQQTPGQGLQFLFEYFSETQRNKGNFPGRFSGRQFSNSRSEMNVSTLELGDSALYLCASSPSRGSSYYGYTFGSGTRLTVV.

The rearrangement uses TRBV24-1 and TRBJ2-1; maybe TRBD1 (7 bases). The CDR3 is 14 amino acids. Germline V CDR1 and CDR2: KGHDR, SFDVKD. Trimming removed 5 bases at V and 8 bases at J, with 15 bases between. The CDR3 nucleotides read TGTGCCACCAGTGGCCAGGGGGGAGGTGATGAGCAGTTCTTC. It codes for CATSGQGGGDEQFF.

In this sample, this clone turned up a few times. The chain combines TRBV10-1 with TRBJ2-1; TRBD1 is a possible D gene (6 bases). The V gene lost 2 bases and the J gene lost 8 bases, with 10 bases spanning the gap. CDR1 and CDR2 (germline): WNHNN, SYGVQD (reference sequence). This CDR3 is built from 13 residues. The CDR3 loop reads CASSETGNHEQFF. DNA for the CDR3: TGCGCCAGCAGTGAGACAGGGAACCATGAGCAGTTCTTC.

This clone showed up just once. The rearrangement links TRBV2 to TRBJ1-2, with TRBD1 as a possible D gene (5 bases). Germline loops: CDR1 SNHLY, CDR2 FYNNEI. V lost 8 bases, J lost 5 bases, and 12 bases lay in between. This CDR3 is built from 12 residues. CDR3 sequence: CASRGGGYGYTF. DNA for the CDR3: TGTGCCAGCCGGGGGGGAGGTTATGGCTACACCTTC. Filled out from reference TRBV2 and TRBJ1-2, the complete variable domain reads EPEVTQTPSHQVTQMGQEVILRCVPISNHLYFYWYRQILGQKVEFLVSFYNNEISEKSEIFDDQFSVERPDGSNFTLKIRSTKLEDSAMYFCASRGGGYGYTFGSGTRLTVV.

J is TRBJ1-2 and V is TRBV3-1 (or the pseudogene TRBV3-2); 10 bases agree with TRBD1. V lost 5 bases and J lost 7; bases outside the gene matches: 7. There are 14 residues in the CDR3. CDR1 and CDR2 (germline): LGHDT, YNNKEL (reference sequence). The CDR3: CASSSGTGDGGYTF. DNA for the CDR3: TGTGCCAGCAGCTCCGGGACAGGGGATGGTGGCTACACCTTC.

The rearrangement uses TRBV5-4 and TRBJ2-7, with TRBD2 as a possible D gene (5 bases). Trimming pared 4 bases from V and 4 bases from J, leaving 9 bases between. This CDR3 comprises 12 residues. Germline V gene data show CDR1 as SGHNT and CDR2 as YYREEE (reference sequence). The CDR3, as DNA: TGTGCCAGCAGCGTCGGACTTTACGAGCAGTACTTC. This codes for CASSVGLYEQYF.

This clone has only one observation. This rearrangement joins TRBV19 to TRBJ1-1, with a weak D call TRBD1 (5 bases). With 7 bases removed from V and 1 base from J, the gap between germline ends came to 10 bases. The CDR3 runs 13 residues. In germline, CDR1 is LNHDA, CDR2 SQIVND (reference sequence). The CDR3 DNA reads TGTGCCAGTACTTGGGGGGGGAACACTGAAGCTTTCTTT. Its translation is CASTWGGNTEAFF. Combining the CDR3 with reference TRBV19 and TRBJ1-1 gives the whole variable domain DGGITQSPKYLFRKEGQNVTLSCEQNLNHDAMYWYRQDPGQGLRLIYYSQIVNDFQKGDIAEGYSVSREKKESFPLTVTSAQKNPTAFYLCASTWGGNTEAFFGQGTRLTVV.